This T cell receptor beta chain was captured by sequencing in a study of T cell responses to AZD1222 COVID-19 vaccine. General study results and limits: Compared with day 0, the breadth and depth of the Spike-specific TCR repertoire rose significantly after two doses of AZD1222. Donors were chiefly white British, with a greater number of females, and clonal diversity was perhaps underestimated. Seropositive AZD1222 recipients at baseline numbered only five or six.

Remarks on this clone: Antigen unknown.

Trimming removed 0 bases at V and 5 bases at J, with 10 bases between. The CDR3 spans 14 residues. Germline values: CDR1 SGHAT, CDR2 FQNNGV. TCRdb keeps only in-frame clones here, not all; method: immunoSEQ multiplex PCR. The table shows around 150,000 clones, with 92% occurring only once. Analysis merged second doses at about 4 or about 12 weeks. This clonotype originated in an adult who received the AZD1222 COVID-19 vaccine. Source: peripheral blood, taken 28 days after the second AZD1222 dose. The chain carries TRBV11-2 and TRBJ2-5; D gene unclear. The CDR3 protein is CASSLERVGETQYF. The CDR3 DNA reads as TGTGCCAGCAGCTTAGAAAGGGTGGGGGAGACCCAGTACTTC.